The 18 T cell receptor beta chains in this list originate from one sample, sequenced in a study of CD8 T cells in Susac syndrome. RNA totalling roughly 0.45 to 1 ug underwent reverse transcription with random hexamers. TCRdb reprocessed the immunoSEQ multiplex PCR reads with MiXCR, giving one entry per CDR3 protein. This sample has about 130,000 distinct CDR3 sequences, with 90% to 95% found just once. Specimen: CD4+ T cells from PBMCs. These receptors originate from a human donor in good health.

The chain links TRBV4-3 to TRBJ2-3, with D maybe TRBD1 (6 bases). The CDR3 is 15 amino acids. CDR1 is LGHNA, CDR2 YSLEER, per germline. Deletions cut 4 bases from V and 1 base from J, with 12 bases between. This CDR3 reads CASSPRGSGTDTQYF. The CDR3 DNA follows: TGCGCCAGCAGCCCCAGGGGATCAGGCACAGATACGCAGTATTTT.

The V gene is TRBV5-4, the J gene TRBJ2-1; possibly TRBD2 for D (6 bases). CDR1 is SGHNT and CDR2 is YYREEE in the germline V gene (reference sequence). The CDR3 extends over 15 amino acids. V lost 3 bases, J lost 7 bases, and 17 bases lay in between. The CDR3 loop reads CASSSLAEWRNEQFF. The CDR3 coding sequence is TGTGCCAGCAGCTCTTTAGCGGAGTGGAGGAATGAGCAGTTCTTC.

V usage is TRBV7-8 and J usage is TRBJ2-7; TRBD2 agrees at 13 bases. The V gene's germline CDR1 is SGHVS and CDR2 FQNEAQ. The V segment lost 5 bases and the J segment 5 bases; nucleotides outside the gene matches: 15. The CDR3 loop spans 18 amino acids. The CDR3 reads CASSHPWTSGSLTHEQYF. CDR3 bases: TGTGCCAGCAGCCACCCCTGGACTAGCGGGAGTTTAACCCACGAGCAGTACTTC.

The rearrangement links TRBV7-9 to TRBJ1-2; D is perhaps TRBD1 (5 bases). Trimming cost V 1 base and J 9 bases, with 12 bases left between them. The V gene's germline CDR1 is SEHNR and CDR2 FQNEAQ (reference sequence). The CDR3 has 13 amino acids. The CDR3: CASSLVPQGSYTF. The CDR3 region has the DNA TGTGCCAGCAGCTTAGTGCCGCAGGGAAGCTACACCTTC. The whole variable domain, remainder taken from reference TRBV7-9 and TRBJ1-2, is DTGVSQNPRHKITKRGQNVTFRCDPISEHNRLYWYRQTLGQGPEFLTYFQNEAQLEKSRLLSDRFSAERPKGSFSTLEIQRTEQGDSAMYLCASSLVPQGSYTFGSGTRLTVV.

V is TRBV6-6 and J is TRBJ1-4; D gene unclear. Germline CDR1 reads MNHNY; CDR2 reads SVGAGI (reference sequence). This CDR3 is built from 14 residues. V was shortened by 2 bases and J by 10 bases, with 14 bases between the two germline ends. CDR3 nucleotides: TGTGCCAGCAGTTACCGCGGAAGTTTCGGAAAACTGTTTTTT. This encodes CASSYRGSFGKLFF.

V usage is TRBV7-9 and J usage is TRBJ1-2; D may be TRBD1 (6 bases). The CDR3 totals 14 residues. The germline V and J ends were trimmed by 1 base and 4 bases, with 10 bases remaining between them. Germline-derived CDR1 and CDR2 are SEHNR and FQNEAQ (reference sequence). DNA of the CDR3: TGTGCCAGCAGCTTAGAGGGGACACCCTATGGCTACACCTTC. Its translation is CASSLEGTPYGYTF. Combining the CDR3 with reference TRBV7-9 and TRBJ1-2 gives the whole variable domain DTGVSQNPRHKITKRGQNVTFRCDPISEHNRLYWYRQTLGQGPEFLTYFQNEAQLEKSRLLSDRFSAERPKGSFSTLEIQRTEQGDSAMYLCASSLEGTPYGYTFGSGTRLTVV.

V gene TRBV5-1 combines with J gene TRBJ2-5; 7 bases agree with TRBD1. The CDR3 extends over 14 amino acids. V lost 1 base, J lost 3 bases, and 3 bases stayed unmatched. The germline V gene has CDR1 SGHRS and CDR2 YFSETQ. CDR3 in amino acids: CASSLTGAKETQYF. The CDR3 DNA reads TGCGCCAGCAGCTTGACAGGGGCCAAAGAGACCCAGTACTTC.

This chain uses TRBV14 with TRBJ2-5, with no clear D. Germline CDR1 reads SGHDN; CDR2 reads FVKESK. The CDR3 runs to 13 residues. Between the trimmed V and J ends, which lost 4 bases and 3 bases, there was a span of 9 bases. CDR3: CASSRRVEETQYF. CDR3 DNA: TGTGCCAGCAGCCGAAGGGTAGAAGAGACCCAGTACTTC.

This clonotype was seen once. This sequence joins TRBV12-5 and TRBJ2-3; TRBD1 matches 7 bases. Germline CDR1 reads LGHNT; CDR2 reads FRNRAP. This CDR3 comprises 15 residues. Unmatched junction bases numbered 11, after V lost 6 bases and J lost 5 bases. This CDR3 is CASGLPGGLGDTQYF. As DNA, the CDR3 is TGTGCTAGTGGGTTACCAGGGGGTCTAGGAGATACGCAGTATTTT.

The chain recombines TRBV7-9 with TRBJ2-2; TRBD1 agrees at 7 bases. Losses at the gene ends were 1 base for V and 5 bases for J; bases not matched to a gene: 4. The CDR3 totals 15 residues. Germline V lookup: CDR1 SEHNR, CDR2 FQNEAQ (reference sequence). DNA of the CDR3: TGTGCCAGCAGCTTAGGATCAGGGGGAACCGGGGAGCTGTTTTTT. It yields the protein CASSLGSGGTGELFF.

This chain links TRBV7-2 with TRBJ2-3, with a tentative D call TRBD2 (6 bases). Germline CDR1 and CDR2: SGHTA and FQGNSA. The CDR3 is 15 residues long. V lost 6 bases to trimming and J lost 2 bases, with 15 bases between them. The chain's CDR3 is CASRTIRDFTDTQYF. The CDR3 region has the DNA TGTGCCAGCAGGACCATCCGGGACTTCACAGATACGCAGTATTTT.

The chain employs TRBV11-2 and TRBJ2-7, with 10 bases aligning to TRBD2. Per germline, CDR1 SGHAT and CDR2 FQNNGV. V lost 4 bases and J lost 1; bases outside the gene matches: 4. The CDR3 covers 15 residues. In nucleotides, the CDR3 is TGTGCCAGCAGCTCTAGCGGGGGCGATTCCTACGAGCAGTACTTC. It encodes CASSSSGGDSYEQYF.

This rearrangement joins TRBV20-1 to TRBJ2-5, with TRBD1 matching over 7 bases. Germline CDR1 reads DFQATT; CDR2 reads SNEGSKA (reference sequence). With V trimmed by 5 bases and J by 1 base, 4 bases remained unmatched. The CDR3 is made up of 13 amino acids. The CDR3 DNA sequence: TGCAGTGCTGGAGGACAGGCCCAAGAGACCCAGTACTTC. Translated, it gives CSAGGQAQETQYF.

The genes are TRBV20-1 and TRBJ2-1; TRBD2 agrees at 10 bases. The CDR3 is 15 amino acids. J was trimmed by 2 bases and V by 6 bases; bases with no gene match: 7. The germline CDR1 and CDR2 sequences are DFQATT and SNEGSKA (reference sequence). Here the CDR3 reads CSAGLAGDPYNEQFF. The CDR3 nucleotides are TGCAGTGCAGGCCTAGCGGGAGATCCCTACAATGAGCAGTTCTTC.

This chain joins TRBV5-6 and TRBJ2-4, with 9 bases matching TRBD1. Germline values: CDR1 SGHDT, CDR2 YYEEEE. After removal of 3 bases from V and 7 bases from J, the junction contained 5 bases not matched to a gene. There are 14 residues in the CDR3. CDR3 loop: CASSSGQGGNIQYF. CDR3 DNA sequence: TGTGCCAGCAGCTCGGGACAGGGAGGGAACATTCAGTACTTC.

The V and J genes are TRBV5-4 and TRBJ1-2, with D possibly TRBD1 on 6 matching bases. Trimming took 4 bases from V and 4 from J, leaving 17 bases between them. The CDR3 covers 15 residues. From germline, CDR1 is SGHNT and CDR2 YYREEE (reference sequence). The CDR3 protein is CASSPSAGVGYGYTF. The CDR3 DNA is TGTGCCAGCAGCCCGAGTGCAGGGGTTGGCTATGGCTACACCTTC.

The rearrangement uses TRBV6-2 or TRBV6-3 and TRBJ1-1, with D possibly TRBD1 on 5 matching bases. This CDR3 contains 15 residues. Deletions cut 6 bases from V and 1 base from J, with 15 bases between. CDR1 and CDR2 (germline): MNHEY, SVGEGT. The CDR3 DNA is TGTGCCAGCAGACCCCATCTGACAGCGAACACTGAAGCTTTCTTT. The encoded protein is CASRPHLTANTEAFF.

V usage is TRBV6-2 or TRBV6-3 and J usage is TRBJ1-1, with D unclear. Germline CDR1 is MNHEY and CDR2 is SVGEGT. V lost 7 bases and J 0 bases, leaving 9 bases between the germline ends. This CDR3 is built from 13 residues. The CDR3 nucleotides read TGTGCCAGCACTCTAGTTATGAACACTGAAGCTTTCTTT. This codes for CASTLVMNTEAFF.